This T cell receptor (beta chain) was captured by sequencing in a study of control samples from healthy donors and cancer patients. Profiled with immunoSEQ multiplex PCR; TCRdb holds only in-frame clones, not every one. The table lists over 100,000 clones, more than 85% of them singletons. CDR1 and CDR2 (germline): MNHEY, SVGAGI. The V and J ends lost 6 bases and 7 bases respectively, with 16 bases between them. The CDR3 covers 13 residues. The gene calls are TRBV6-5 and TRBJ2-7; D call uncertain. The sequence came from a woman in her fifties or sixties in good health. The sequenced material came from blood. As DNA, the CDR3 is TGTGCCAGCAGCCAACCTCGGCGGAGTGAGCAGTACTTC. It yields the protein CASSQPRRSEQYF.